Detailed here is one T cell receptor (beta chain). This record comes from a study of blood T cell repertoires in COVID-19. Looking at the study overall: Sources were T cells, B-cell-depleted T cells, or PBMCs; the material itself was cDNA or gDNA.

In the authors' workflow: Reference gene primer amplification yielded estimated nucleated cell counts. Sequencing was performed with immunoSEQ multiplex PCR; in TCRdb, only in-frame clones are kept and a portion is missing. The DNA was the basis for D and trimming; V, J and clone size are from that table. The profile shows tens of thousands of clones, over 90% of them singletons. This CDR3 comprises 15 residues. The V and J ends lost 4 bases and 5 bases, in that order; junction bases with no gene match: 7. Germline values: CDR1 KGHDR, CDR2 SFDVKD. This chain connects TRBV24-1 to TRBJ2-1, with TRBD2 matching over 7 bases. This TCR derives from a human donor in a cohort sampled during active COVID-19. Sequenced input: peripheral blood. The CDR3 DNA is TGTGCCACCAGTGAACCTGGACTAGGCCACAATGAGCAGTTCTTC. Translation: CATSEPGLGHNEQFF.